This T cell receptor (beta chain) was captured in a study of shared clonotypes between healthy human individuals. Study conclusions and caveats: Generation probability values for non-shared clonotypes were lower than those for clonotypes shared by all four donors. Relative to memory subsets, naive subsets generally showed larger estimated richness.

CDR3 size: 17 residues. The ends lost 2 bases at V and 2 bases at J; junction bases unmatched: 3. Germline CDR1 reads LGHNA; CDR2 reads YNFKEQ. This clone was recorded a few times. Its matching antigen is unknown. The repertoire was sequenced with immunoSEQ multiplex PCR; TCRdb's copy has only in-frame clones and lacks some. The sample yields about 180,000 clones, 90% to 95% seen once. Input material: naive CD4+ T cells sorted from blood. The subset here: CD45RA+ positively selected. V is TRBV4-2 and J is TRBJ2-6, with TRBD2 matching 10 bases. This TCR was sampled from a woman younger than 45 in good health. The CDR3, as DNA: TGTGCCAGCAGCCAAACAGCGGGAGGGACTGGGGCCAACGTCCTGACTTTC. Encoded protein: CASSQTAGGTGANVLTF.